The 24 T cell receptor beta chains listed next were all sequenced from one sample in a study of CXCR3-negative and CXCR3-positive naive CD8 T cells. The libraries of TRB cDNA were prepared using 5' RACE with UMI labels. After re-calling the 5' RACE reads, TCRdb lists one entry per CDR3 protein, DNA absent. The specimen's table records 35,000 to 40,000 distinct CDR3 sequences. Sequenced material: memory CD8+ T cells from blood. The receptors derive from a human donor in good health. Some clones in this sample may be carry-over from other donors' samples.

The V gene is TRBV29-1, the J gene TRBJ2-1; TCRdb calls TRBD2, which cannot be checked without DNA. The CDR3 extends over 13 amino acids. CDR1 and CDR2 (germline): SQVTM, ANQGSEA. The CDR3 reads CSAGGFPYNEQFF.

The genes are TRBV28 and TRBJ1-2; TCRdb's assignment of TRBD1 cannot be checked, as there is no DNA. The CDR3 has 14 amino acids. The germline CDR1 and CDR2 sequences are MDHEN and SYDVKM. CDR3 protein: CASSLGTGNYGYTF.

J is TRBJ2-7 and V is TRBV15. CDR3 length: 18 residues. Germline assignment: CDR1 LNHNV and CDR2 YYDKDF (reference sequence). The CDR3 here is CATSTTFSSGGPPYEQYF.

The CDR3 reads CASSPPGYTDTQYF. The rearrangement joins TRBV6-5 to TRBJ2-3; TCRdb reports TRBD1, a call that lacks DNA to check it against. The CDR3 spans 14 residues. Germline V gene data show CDR1 as MNHEY and CDR2 as SVGAGI.

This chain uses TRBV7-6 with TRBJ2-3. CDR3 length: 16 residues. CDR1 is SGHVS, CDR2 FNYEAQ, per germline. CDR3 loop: CASSLAGRLAADTQYF.

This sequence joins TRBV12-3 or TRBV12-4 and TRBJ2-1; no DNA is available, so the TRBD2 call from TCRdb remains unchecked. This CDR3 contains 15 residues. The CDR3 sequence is CASRPTSGSNNEQFF.

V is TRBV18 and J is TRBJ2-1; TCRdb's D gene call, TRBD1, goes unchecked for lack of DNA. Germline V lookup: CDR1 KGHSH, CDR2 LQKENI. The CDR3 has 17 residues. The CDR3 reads CASSPYTTPEGYNEQFF.

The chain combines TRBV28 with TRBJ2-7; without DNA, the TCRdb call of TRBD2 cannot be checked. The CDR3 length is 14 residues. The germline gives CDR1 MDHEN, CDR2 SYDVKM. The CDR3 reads CASSSRTSLIEQYF. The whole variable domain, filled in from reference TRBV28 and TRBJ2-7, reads DVKVTQSSRYLVKRTGEKVFLECVQDMDHENMFWYRQDPGLGLRLIYFSYDVKMKEKGDIPEGYSVSREKKERFSLILESASTNQTSMYLCASSSRTSLIEQYFGPGTRLTVT.

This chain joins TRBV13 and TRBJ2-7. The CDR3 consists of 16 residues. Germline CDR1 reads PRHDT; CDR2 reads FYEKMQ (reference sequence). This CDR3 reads CASSLGLAGGSYEQYF.

The CDR3 sequence is CASSLGGTDTQYF. The chain uses TRBV11-2 and TRBJ2-3; TCRdb selects TRBD1, and the lack of DNA leaves this call unchecked. The germline CDR1 and CDR2 sequences are SGHAT and FQNNGV. This CDR3 spans 13 amino acids.

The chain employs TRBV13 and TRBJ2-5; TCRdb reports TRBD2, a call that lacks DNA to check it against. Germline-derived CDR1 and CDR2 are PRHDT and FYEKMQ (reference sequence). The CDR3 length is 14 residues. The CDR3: CASSTSGGLETQYF. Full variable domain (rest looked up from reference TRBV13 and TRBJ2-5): AAGVIQSPRHLIKEKRETATLKCYPIPRHDTVYWYQQGPGQDPQFLISFYEKMQSDKGSIPDRFSAQQFSDYHSELNMSSLELGDSALYFCASSTSGGLETQYFGPGTRLLVL.

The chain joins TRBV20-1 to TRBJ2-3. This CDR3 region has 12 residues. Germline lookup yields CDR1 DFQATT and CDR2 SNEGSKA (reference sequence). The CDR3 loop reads CSALDQMGTQYF.

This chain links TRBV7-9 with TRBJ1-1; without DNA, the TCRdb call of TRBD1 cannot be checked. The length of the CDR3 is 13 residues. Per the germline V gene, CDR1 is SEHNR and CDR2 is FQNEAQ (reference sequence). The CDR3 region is CASSHGGNTEAFF.

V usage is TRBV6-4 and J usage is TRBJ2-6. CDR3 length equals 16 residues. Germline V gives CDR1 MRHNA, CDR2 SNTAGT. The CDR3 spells CASSDSRGSGANVLTF.

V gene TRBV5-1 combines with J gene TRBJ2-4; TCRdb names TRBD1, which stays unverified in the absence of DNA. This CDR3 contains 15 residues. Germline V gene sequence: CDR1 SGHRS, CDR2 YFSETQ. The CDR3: CASTPGALAKNIQYF.

This chain's CDR3 is CASSPTTGTASAEQYF. This rearrangement joins TRBV4-1 to TRBJ2-7; TCRdb returns TRBD1, unconfirmable since there is no DNA. The CDR3 consists of 16 residues. CDR1 and CDR2 (germline): MGHRA, YSYEKL.

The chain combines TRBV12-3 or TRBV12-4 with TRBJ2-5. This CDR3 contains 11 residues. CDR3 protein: CASSFSETQYF.

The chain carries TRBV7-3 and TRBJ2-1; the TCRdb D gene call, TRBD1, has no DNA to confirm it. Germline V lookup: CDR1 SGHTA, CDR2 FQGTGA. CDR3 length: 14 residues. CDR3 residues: CASSRTPTMNEQFF.

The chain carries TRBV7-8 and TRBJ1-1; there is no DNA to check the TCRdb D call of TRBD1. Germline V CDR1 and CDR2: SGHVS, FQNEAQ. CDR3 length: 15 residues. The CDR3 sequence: CASSLVAGTPTEAFF.

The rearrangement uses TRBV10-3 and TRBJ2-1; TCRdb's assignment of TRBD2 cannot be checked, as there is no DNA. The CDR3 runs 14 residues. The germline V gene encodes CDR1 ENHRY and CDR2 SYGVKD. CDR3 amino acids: CAISESKMEDEQFF.

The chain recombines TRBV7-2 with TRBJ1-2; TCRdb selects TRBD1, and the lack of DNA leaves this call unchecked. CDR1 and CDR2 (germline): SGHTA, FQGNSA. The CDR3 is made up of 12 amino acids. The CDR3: CASSLGTDHYTF. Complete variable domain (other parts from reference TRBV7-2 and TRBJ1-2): GAGVSQSPSNKVTEKGKDVELRCDPISGHTALYWYRQSLGQGLEFLIYFQGNSAPDKSGLPSDRFSAERTGGSVSTLTIQRTQQEDSAVYLCASSLGTDHYTFGSGTRLTVV.

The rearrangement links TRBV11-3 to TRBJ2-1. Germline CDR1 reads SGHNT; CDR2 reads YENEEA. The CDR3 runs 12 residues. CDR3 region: CASSAEYNEQFF.

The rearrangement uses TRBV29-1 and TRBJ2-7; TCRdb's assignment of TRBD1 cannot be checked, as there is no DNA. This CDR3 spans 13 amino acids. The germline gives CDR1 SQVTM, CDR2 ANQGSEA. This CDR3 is CSVVPGLSYEQYF.

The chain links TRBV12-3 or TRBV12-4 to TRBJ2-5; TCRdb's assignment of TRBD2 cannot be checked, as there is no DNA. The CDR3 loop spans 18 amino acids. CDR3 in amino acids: CASSIGTSGRHYQETQYF.